The entry below gives a single TCR beta chain sequence along with its context. Per the study methods: Estimated nucleated cell counts came from reference gene primer amplification. Only in-frame clones appear in the TCRdb table, and some are missing; sequencing was by immunoSEQ multiplex PCR. D and trimming come from the DNA, and the V and J calls and clone size come from that table. The sample lists 85,000 to 90,000 clones; almost 85% were seen once. This specimen belongs to a study of blood T cell repertoires in COVID-19. Study information: The United States, Italy and Spain supplied acute and convalescent COVID-19 samples.

Germline V gene lookup returns CDR1 MNHEY and CDR2 SMNVEV (reference sequence). The CDR3 runs to 15 residues. Unmatched junction bases numbered 11, after V lost 10 bases and J lost 3 bases. The V and J genes are TRBV27 and TRBJ2-1; TRBD1 agrees at 8 bases. This receptor was taken from a woman of 80 years or more with acute or convalescent COVID-19. Specimen: peripheral blood. DNA of the CDR3: TGTGCCACCCTTTCAGGGGGCCAGTTCTACAATGAGCAGTTCTTC. It is translated as CATLSGGQFYNEQFF.